The rows below give T cell receptor beta chains drawn from one sample of a study of shared clonotypes between healthy human individuals. Sequenced by immunoSEQ multiplex PCR; TCRdb stores in-frame clones only, minus some. The table records some 1 million clones, about 70% of them present only once. The source material was memory CD4+ T cells sorted from blood. These receptor sequences come from a man between 18 and 35 years old in good health. Each CDR3 is given with its conserved first and last residue. A D gene is named only where the DNA matches it firmly. The size field is filled for only some rows; it gives once, few, many or a size class.

d_gene,len,j_gene,v_gene,abundance,CDR3nt,CDR3aa
.,16,TRBJ2-1,TRBV14,once,TGTGCCAGCAGCCAAGATCCATCCAGGGTGGATAATGAGCAGTTCTTC,CASSQDPSRVDNEQFF
.,16,TRBJ1-2,TRBV5-1,few,TGCGCCAGCAGCTTGGGGCTGGATCTAGCTAACTATGGCTACACCTTC,CASSLGLDLANYGYTF
.,13,TRBJ1-5,TRBV7-2,.,TGTGCCAGCAGCTTAGGTGCAGGGAAGCCCCAGCATTTT,CASSLGAGKPQHF
.,15,TRBJ1-5,TRBV6-6,.,TGTGCCAGCAGTCAACATAACAGGGACGGTCAGCCCCAGCATTTT,CASSQHNRDGQPQHF
.,15,TRBJ2-3,TRBV6-5,few,TGTGCCAGCAGTCAGTCCCCCGGTAACACAGATACGCAGTATTTT,CASSQSPGNTDTQYF
.,14,TRBJ2-5,TRBV5-6,few,TGTGCCAGCAGCTTGGTTTACAGGGGGAGGGAGCAGTACTTC,CASSLVYRGREQYF
TRBD1,14,TRBJ1-2,TRBV6-1,once,TGTGCCAGCAGTGATGGGGGACAGTCCTATGGCTACACCTTC,CASSDGGQSYGYTF
.,14,TRBJ2-3,TRBV27,.,TGTGCCAGCAGCCGACAGATCGTCACAGATACGCAGTATTTT,CASSRQIVTDTQYF
.,13,TRBJ2-7,TRBV2,.,TGTGCCAGCAGTGTTGTCTCGGCCTACGAGCAGTACTTC,CASSVVSAYEQYF
.,16,TRBJ2-3,TRBV4-3,few,TGCGCCAGCAGCCAATCCCGGGCGAGCGGAACAGATACGCAGTATTTT,CASSQSRASGTDTQYF